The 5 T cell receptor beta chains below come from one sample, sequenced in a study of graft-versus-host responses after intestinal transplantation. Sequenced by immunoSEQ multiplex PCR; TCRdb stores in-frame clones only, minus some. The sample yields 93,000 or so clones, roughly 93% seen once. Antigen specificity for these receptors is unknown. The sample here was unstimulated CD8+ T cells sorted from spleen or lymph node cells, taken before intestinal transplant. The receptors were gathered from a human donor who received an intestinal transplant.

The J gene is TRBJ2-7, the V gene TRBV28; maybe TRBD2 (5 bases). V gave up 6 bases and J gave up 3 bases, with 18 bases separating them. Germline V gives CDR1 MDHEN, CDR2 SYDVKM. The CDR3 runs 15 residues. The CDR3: CASRNTPGNVYEQYF. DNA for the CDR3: TGTGCCAGCAGGAACACCCCGGGGAACGTCTACGAGCAGTACTTC.

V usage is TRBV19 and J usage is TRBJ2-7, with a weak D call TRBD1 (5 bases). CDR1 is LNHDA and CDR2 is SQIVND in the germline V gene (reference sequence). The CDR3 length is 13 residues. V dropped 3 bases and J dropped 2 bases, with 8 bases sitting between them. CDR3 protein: CASSIQGTYEQYF. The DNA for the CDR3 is TGTGCCAGTAGTATTCAGGGCACCTACGAGCAGTACTTC.

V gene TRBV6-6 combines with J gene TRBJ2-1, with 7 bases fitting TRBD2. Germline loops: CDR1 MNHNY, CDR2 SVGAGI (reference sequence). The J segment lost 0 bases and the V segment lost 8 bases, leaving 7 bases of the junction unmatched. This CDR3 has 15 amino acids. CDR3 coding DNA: TGTGCCAGCCGAACCTCGGGGGGCTCCTACAATGAGCAGTTCTTC. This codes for CASRTSGGSYNEQFF.

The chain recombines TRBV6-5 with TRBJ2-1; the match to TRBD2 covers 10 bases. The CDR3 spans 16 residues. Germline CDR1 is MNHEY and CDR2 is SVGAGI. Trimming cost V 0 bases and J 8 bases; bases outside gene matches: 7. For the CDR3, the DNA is TGTGCCAGCAGTTACTCGGCGAGCGGGGGGGCACATGAGCAGTTCTTC. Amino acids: CASSYSASGGAHEQFF.

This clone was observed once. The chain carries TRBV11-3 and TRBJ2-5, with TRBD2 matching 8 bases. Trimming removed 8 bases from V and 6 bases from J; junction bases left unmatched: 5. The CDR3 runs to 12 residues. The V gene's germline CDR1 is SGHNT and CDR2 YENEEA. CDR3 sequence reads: CASGAGAKTQYF. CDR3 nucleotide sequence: TGTGCCAGCGGAGCGGGGGCGAAGACCCAGTACTTC.